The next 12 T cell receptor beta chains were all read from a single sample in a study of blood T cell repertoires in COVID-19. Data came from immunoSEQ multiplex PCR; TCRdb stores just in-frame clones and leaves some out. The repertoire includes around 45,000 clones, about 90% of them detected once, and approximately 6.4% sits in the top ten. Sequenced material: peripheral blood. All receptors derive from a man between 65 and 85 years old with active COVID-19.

The CDR3 sequence is CASRRDRGNEQFF. DNA of the CDR3: TGTGCCAGCAGGCGGGACAGGGGCAATGAGCAGTTCTTC. V usage is TRBV7-2 and J usage is TRBJ2-1; TRBD1 matches at 10 bases. The junction had 2 bases not matched to a gene; V was cut back by 6 bases and J by 6 bases. This CDR3 region has 13 residues. Germline-derived CDR1 and CDR2 are SGHTA and FQGNSA.

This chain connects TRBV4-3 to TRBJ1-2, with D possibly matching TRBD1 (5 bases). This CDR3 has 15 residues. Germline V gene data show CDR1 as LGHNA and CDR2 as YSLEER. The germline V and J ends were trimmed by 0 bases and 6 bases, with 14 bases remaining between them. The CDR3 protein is CASSQESGFADGYTF. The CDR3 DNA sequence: TGCGCCAGCAGCCAAGAATCAGGGTTTGCCGATGGCTACACCTTC.

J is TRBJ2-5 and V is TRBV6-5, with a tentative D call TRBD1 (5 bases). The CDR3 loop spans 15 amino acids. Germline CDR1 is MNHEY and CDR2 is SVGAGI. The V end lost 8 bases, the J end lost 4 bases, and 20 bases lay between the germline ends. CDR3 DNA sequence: TGTGCCAGCGCCCCCAGTATGGGGCTTGGAGAGACCCAGTACTTC. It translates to CASAPSMGLGETQYF.

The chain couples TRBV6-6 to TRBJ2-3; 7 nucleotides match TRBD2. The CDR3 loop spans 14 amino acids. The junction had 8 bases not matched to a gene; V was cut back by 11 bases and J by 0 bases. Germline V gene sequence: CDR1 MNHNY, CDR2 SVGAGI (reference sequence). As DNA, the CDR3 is TGTGCCGTGTGGGGAGGGGCCAGCACAGATACGCAGTATTTT. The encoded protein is CAVWGGASTDTQYF.

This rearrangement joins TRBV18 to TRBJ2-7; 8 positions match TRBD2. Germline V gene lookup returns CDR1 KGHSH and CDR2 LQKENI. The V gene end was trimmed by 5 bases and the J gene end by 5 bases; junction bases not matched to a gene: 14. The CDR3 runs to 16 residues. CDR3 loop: CASSATERGFSNEQYF. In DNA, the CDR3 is TGTGCCAGCTCAGCCACAGAGCGGGGGTTTTCAAACGAGCAGTACTTC.

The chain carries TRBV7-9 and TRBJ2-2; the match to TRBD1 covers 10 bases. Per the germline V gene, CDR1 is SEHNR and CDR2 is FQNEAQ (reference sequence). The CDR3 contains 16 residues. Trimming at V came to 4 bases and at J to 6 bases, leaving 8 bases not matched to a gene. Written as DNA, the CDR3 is TGTGCCAGCAGCTCTTCACCGGGACAGGGGCCCGGGGAGCTGTTTTTT. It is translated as CASSSSPGQGPGELFF.

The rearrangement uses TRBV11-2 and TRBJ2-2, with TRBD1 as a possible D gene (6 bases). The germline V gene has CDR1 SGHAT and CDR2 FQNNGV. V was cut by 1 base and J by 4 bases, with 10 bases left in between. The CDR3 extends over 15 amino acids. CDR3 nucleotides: TGTGCCAGCAGCTTAGTTTCCAGGGGCACCGGGGAGCTGTTTTTT. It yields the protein CASSLVSRGTGELFF.

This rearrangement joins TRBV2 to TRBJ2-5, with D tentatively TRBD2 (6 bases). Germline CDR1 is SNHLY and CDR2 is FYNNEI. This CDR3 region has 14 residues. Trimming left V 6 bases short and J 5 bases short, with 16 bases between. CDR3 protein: CASSPGTSGETQYF. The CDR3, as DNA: TGTGCCAGCAGCCCCGGGACTTCTGGGGAGACCCAGTACTTC.

Here the CDR3 DNA reads TGTGCCAGCAGCGGGGGGACAGGGGGAATCGAGCAGTACTTC. It yields the protein CASSGGTGGIEQYF. The chain is built from TRBV7-2 and TRBJ2-7, with TRBD1 identical over 11 bases. The germline CDR1 and CDR2 sequences are SGHTA and FQGNSA. This CDR3 contains 14 residues. V dropped 5 bases and J dropped 6; count of bases not matched to a gene: 6.

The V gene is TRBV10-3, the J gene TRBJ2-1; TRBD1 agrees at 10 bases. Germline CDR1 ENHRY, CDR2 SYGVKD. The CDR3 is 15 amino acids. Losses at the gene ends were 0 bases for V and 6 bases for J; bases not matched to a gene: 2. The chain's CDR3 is CAISESRDRGNEQFF. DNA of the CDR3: TGTGCCATCAGTGAGTCAAGGGACAGGGGCAATGAGCAGTTCTTC.

CDR3 sequence (DNA): TGTGCCAGCAGTTTAGGGTTCGGGACTAGAGTTAATGAGCAGTTCTTC. Translated, it gives CASSLGFGTRVNEQFF. The gene calls are TRBV28 and TRBJ2-1; 8 bases are a match to TRBD2. The CDR3 consists of 16 residues. With 2 bases clipped from V and 7 bases from J, the junction kept 10 bases outside the gene matches. Germline CDR1 MDHEN, CDR2 SYDVKM.

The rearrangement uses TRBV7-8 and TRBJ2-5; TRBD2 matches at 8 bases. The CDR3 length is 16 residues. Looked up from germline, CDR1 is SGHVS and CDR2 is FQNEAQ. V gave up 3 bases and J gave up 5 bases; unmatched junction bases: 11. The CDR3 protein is CASSLTGGTHGETQYF. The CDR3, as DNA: TGTGCCAGCAGCTTGACGGGGGGGACTCATGGGGAGACCCAGTACTTC.